This T cell receptor beta chain was obtained from a study of CD8+ T cells in alopecia areata (dated by TCRdb to about 2018). General notes on the study: Treated patients were enrolled in an open-label pilot trial of oral tofacitinib at 5 to 10 mg twice daily for moderate-to-severe alopecia areata. Tofacitinib was administered for 6 to 18 months, and 6 months of follow-up off drug were then conducted to assess delayed response and recurrence. Disease severity in treated patients was measured with the SALT score, which quantifies the percentage of affected scalp surface area. In both human patients and the C3H/HeJ mouse model, the study applied high-throughput TCRbeta sequencing to look at T cell clonal expansion in alopecia areata. Scalp tissue and sorted CD4+ and CD8+ peripheral blood T cells from patchy and totalis/universalis alopecia areata patients and from healthy controls were covered by human TCRbeta sequencing. Patients on tofacitinib were biopsied at baseline and after 4 and 24 weeks of treatment, and several of the patients also had a later scalp biopsy. Scalp clonality was compared among normal scalp (n=4), patchy alopecia areata scalp (n=8), and alopecia totalis/universalis scalp (n=8). RNA came from the PAXgene miRNA kit for fixed scalp, the miRNeasy kit for PBMCs, and the RNeasy kit for mouse skin. Amplification of TCRbeta CDR3 regions was done by immunoSEQ multiplex PCR using 35 Vbeta forward primers and 13 Jbeta reverse primers.

The sample's time point, from its label and the paper: 24 weeks on oral tofacitinib. In the paper's terms, the treatment or condition label means: oral pan-JAK inhibitor, 5-10 mg twice daily. Lesional scalp punch biopsies and peripheral blood were collected from alopecia areata patients. PBMCs were isolated by density centrifugation and stained for CD3, CD4 and CD8, after which CD4+ and CD8+ T cells were sorted on a FACSAria. Notes on this clone: Its antigen specificity is not known. The sample holds no much larger clone one base away, and base qualities are not on file.

Overall study results and their limits: Compared with normal scalp, lesional scalp, particularly in alopecia totalis/universalis, had higher clonality and more expanded CD8+ clones, which suggests antigenic drive. Shared TCR sequences between patients were less evident than in mice, which may be partly attributable to HLA diversity in the patient population. Scalp clonality and the number of expanded CD8+ clones among the top 100 scalp clones were significantly decreased by tofacitinib. During tofacitinib treatment, many expanded lesional clones stuck around in both scalp and blood, and this persistence may partly explain why relapse happens after treatment is stopped. Unlike mouse skin, which is dominated by gammadelta T cells, normal human skin has resident alphabeta T cells that are also sequenced, and this complicates analysis of the scalp TCR repertoire. Because the treated cohort was small and had only one nonresponder, larger studies are needed to examine links between baseline CD8+ expansion and response.

Library generation was performed with the immunoSEQ multiplex PCR assay. To provide template for TCR sequencing, every sample had RNA extracted and reverse transcribed into cDNA. SuperScript III was used for first-strand cDNA synthesis, primed with a 2:1 mix of oligo-dT and random hexamers. A synthetic immune receptor repertoire was used to measure amplification bias, and any remaining bias was corrected computationally. As for how the authors treated the data: Raw reads were preprocessed to remove errors, and CDR3 was defined by IMGT conventions from the conserved cysteine to phenylalanine. Clonality was computed as 1 minus the Shannon entropy, with the entropy normalized by log2 of the number of productive unique TCRs. CD4 or CD8 identity of scalp clones was inferred by cross-referencing scalp TCRbeta sequences with sorted blood CD4 and CD8 repertoires. The source is immuneACCESS, and TCRdb retained only in-frame sequences with V and J called. Part of the clones is not carried over; for the studies checked, unresolved V genes explain less than half of this, and the remainder is unexplained. That table furnishes V, J and clone size, whereas the DNA furnished D and trimming. Within this sample are about 160,000 clones, with 55% to 75% of them counted one time only. The ten largest clones capture approximately 15% of the sample.

V and J lose 2 bases and 5 bases, and a span of 4 bases separates them. CDR1 and CDR2 (SGHDT, YYEEEE) derive from the germline V gene. The CDR3 holds 12 amino acids from the cysteine to the phenylalanine. The only DNA kept is the CDR3, 36 bases in frame from the first base. Source: CD4+ T cells sorted from blood, taken at week 24, from a patient treated with tofacitinib. The rearranged chain carries TRBV5-6 and TRBJ2-2; the D gene cannot be resolved reliably. This receptor was taken from a human donor with alopecia areata. The CDR3 corresponds to CASSFVTGELFF. The DNA reads TGTGCCAGCAGCTTTGTTACCGGGGAGCTGTTTTTT.